The 10 T cell receptor beta chains below all came from one sample that was sequenced in a study of blood T cell repertoires in COVID-19. Repertoires were generated with immunoSEQ multiplex PCR, while TCRdb's copy carries only in-frame clones and drops some. The sample includes approximately 210,000 clones, about 83% of them seen just once. Source material: peripheral blood. All receptors derive from a woman aged 35 to 49 with active or convalescent COVID-19.

The chain has TRBV24-1 and TRBJ1-1; D gene uncertain. The ends were cut back, 3 bases at V and 2 bases at J, with 6 bases in the middle. CDR3 length equals 13 residues. Germline CDR1 reads KGHDR; CDR2 reads SFDVKD. Here the CDR3 reads CATSDQFNTEAFF. As DNA, the CDR3 is TGTGCCACCAGTGATCAATTTAACACTGAAGCTTTCTTT.

Worth noting for this clone: Relative to the germline gene, one junction end is altered; a read error may explain this. The chain recombines TRBV11-2 with TRBJ2-5, with 8 bases that match TRBD2. CDR1 and CDR2 from the germline V gene are SGHAT and FQNNGV. The CDR3 has 16 amino acids. The CDR3, as DNA: TGTGCCAGCGGCTTAGACGGGGGGGCCTTTGGGGAGACCCAGTACTTC. It codes for CASGLDGGAFGETQYF. Full variable domain (remainder filled in from reference TRBV11-2 and TRBJ2-5): EAGVAQSPRYKIIEKRQSVAFWCNPISGHATLYWYQQILGQGPKLLIQFQNNGVVDDSQLPKDRFSAERLKGVDSTLKIQPAKLEDSAVYLCASGLDGGAFGETQYFGPGTRLLVL.

In its sample, this clone was seen a few times. V is TRBV5-8 and J is TRBJ1-3; D gene unclear. Germline CDR1 and CDR2: SGHTS and YDEGEE. Trimming left V 5 bases short and J 0 bases short, with 18 bases between. The CDR3 extends over 17 amino acids. The CDR3 loop is CASSRGSQAFSGNTIYF. The CDR3 coding sequence is TGTGCCAGCAGTCGCGGGTCCCAGGCTTTCTCTGGAAACACCATATATTTT.

The CDR3: CASSPGGSTDTQYF. The CDR3 nucleotides read TGTGCCAGCAGCCCCGGCGGAAGCACAGATACGCAGTATTTT. The V gene is TRBV6-4, the J gene TRBJ2-3; D remains unclear. Germline CDR1 and CDR2: MRHNA and SNTAGT. This CDR3 is 14 amino acids long. Trimming shortened V by 6 bases and J by 0 bases, and 10 bases separated the two germline ends.

The V gene is TRBV13, the J gene TRBJ2-1; 12 nucleotides line up with TRBD2. This CDR3 has 16 residues. V lost 5 bases to trimming and J lost 6 bases; unmatched junction nucleotides: 8. CDR1 is PRHDT, CDR2 FYEKMQ, per germline (reference sequence). The CDR3 sequence: CASSRLLAGGRNEQFF. DNA of the CDR3: TGTGCCAGCAGCCGTCTCCTAGCGGGGGGGCGCAATGAGCAGTTCTTC. Using reference TRBV13 and TRBJ2-1 for the parts outside the CDR3, the full variable domain is AAGVIQSPRHLIKEKRETATLKCYPIPRHDTVYWYQQGPGQDPQFLISFYEKMQSDKGSIPDRFSAQQFSDYHSELNMSSLELGDSALYFCASSRLLAGGRNEQFFGPGTRLTVL.

On this clone: The same CDR3 also results from other DNA sequences found in this sample. This chain links TRBV2 with TRBJ2-7; 11 positions match TRBD2. The CDR3 has 15 residues. V lost 6 bases to trimming and J lost 2 bases; unmatched junction nucleotides: 6. Germline CDR1 reads SNHLY; CDR2 reads FYNNEI. CDR3 sequence: CASRPGTSGTYEQYF. The CDR3 DNA sequence: TGTGCCAGCAGACCCGGGACTAGCGGAACCTACGAGCAGTACTTC.

The rearrangement joins TRBV5-1 to TRBJ2-2; D might be TRBD1 (5 bases). The CDR3 sequence is 16 residues long. Trimming cost V 0 bases and J 1 base, with 10 bases left between them. In germline, CDR1 is SGHRS, CDR2 YFSETQ. The CDR3 loop reads CASSLAGIRNTGELFF. DNA for the CDR3: TGCGCCAGCAGCTTGGCAGGGATCCGGAACACCGGGGAGCTGTTTTTT.

The chain has TRBV27 and TRBJ1-5; 7 positions match TRBD1. The CDR3 loop spans 14 amino acids. The germline V gene encodes CDR1 MNHEY and CDR2 SMNVEV (reference sequence). Trimming removed 5 bases from V and 2 bases from J; junction bases left unmatched: 3. The chain's CDR3 is CASSTGAGNQPQHF. The CDR3 DNA is TGTGCCAGCAGTACAGGGGCGGGCAATCAGCCCCAGCATTTT.

This clone was seen only a few times. The chain carries TRBV7-9 and TRBJ1-5; 8 positions match TRBD1. The CDR3 has 15 residues. The V segment lost 5 bases and the J segment 6 bases; nucleotides outside the gene matches: 9. Germline V CDR1 and CDR2: SEHNR, FQNEAQ (reference sequence). CDR3 bases: TGTGCCAGCAGCCACGGACAGGGTACTGGTCAGCCCCAGCATTTT. It codes for CASSHGQGTGQPQHF.

There are a few counts of this clone. V and J are TRBV19 and TRBJ2-2; TRBD1 matches 8 bases. The CDR3 is 16 residues long. The V gene's germline CDR1 is LNHDA and CDR2 SQIVND (reference sequence). V lost 3 bases, J lost 0 bases, and 3 bases stayed unmatched. CDR3 amino acids: CASSIPGQANTGELFF. As DNA, the CDR3 is TGTGCCAGTAGTATTCCGGGACAGGCGAACACCGGGGAGCTGTTTTTT.